This TCR beta chain was captured in a study of cytomegalovirus exposure and HLA in healthy donors. Study at large: Earlier results showed roughly 110 million unique TCR beta sequences derived from roughly 180 million T cells.

The CDR3 runs 16 residues. Per the germline V gene, CDR1 is MGHRA and CDR2 is YSYEKL. Trimming pared 1 base from V and 3 bases from J, leaving 13 bases between. PCR amplification relied on 60 Vbeta primers (plus 13 Jbeta primers). Clones were sequenced by immunoSEQ multiplex PCR, and TCRdb holds only the in-frame ones, with some missing. The sample has roughly 45,000 clones, 63% seen once. Study-wide findings and caveats: As was reported, the classifier diagnosed cytomegalovirus status with high specificity and sensitivity.

About this clone itself: Antigen specificity is unknown.

This receptor was identified in a man aged 55 to 69 in good health and CMV-seropositive. This chain uses TRBV4-1 with TRBJ2-1, with D maybe TRBD2 (6 bases). Sequencing was carried out using PBMCs. The CDR3 is CASSQARTNYYNEQFF. CDR3 in DNA: TGCGCCAGCAGCCAAGCCCGGACTAACTACTACAATGAGCAGTTCTTC.